The rows below give T cell receptor beta chains drawn from one sample of a study of T cell repertoires in cytomegalovirus infection. One entry per CDR3 protein results from TCRdb running MiXCR on the reads. The sample consists of some 920,000 distinct CDR3 sequences, approximately 31% of them appearing once. These receptors have no known antigen. Material: cultured CD8+ T cells from PBMCs, obtained from culture after CMV antigen stimulation. The receptors derive from a human donor in good health (CMV status not recorded). Some clones in this sample may be carry-over from other donors' samples. The CDR3 runs from the conserved cysteine through the conserved F or W. D genes are given only for firm matches. Clone size is shown for a subset of rows, as once, few, many or a class of expanded clone.

TGCAGCGTTGAGGGGGGGGCTGAAGCTTTCTTT	CSVEGGAEAFF	few	TRBV29-1	TRBJ1-1	.
TGTGCCAGCAGCCGGAGACAGGGTGACCACGAGCAGTACTTC	CASSRRQGDHEQYF	.	TRBV3-1	TRBJ2-7	TRBD1
TGCGCCAGCAGCCAAGATGCCCTTCTAGCGGGGATGTCCTACAATGAGCAGTTCTTC	CASSQDALLAGMSYNEQFF	once	TRBV4-1	TRBJ2-1	TRBD2
TGTGCCAGCAGCTACAGCGATCGATTGAACACTGAAGCTTTCTTT	CASSYSDRLNTEAFF	.	TRBV7-9	TRBJ1-1	.
TGTGCCAGCAGCCAAGGGATAAGCCCTACCTACGAGCAGTACTTC	CASSQGISPTYEQYF	.	TRBV14	TRBJ2-7	.
TGTGCCAGCAGTTTAGCCAAGGGCTCTGGAAACACCATATATTTT	CASSLAKGSGNTIYF	.	TRBV27	TRBJ1-3	.
TGTGCCAGCAGCTTAGAAGAGACAGGGGGCTACACCGGGGAGCTGTTTTTT	CASSLEETGGYTGELFF	many	TRBV7-2	TRBJ2-2	TRBD1
TGTGCTAGCAGCCAGTTGGACAGTGCGGAGACCCAGTACTTC	CASSQLDSAETQYF	few	TRBV7-6	TRBJ2-5	.
TGTGCCAGCAAAGACCCCGGGACGGTGTATGGCTACACCTTC	CASKDPGTVYGYTF	.	TRBV6-1	TRBJ1-2	.
TGTGCCAGCAGTGAAGCCCTTATCCGGGGAAGCTCCTACAATGAGCAGTTCTTC	CASSEALIRGSSYNEQFF	.	TRBV2	TRBJ2-1	.
TGTGCCAGCACTCTACAGGGATCTGAAGCTTTCTTT	CASTLQGSEAFF	few	TRBV7-6	TRBJ1-1	.
TGTGCCAGCAGCTCGGGACTAGTTAAAGAGACCCAGTACTTC	CASSSGLVKETQYF	.	TRBV7-4	TRBJ2-5	TRBD2
TGTGCCAGCAGTTTAAATGGGGACAGGTCCTTATCCGAGCAGTACTTC	CASSLNGDRSLSEQYF	few	TRBV27	TRBJ2-7	TRBD1
TGTGCCAGCAGCCCCTGGACAGGACAGTTGTACCAAGAGACCCAGTACTTC	CASSPWTGQLYQETQYF	few	TRBV7-9	TRBJ2-5	TRBD1
TGTGCCAGCAGCTACCGAGACGCCCTGCAGTATTTT	CASSYRDALQYF	few	TRBV5-4	TRBJ2-3	.
TGTGCCAGCAGTGAATATTTCGGGACAGAAGGGGAAGCTTTCTTT	CASSEYFGTEGEAFF	few	TRBV25-1	TRBJ1-1	TRBD1
TGTGCCAGCAGTGATTCGAGCGGGGGGTCCACAGATACGCAGTATTTT	CASSDSSGGSTDTQYF	few	TRBV6-1	TRBJ2-3	TRBD2
TGCGCCAGCAGCCAAGATCCGGGAGGGGGGCTGTACAATGAGCAGTTCTTC	CASSQDPGGGLYNEQFF	.	TRBV4-3	TRBJ2-1	TRBD2
TGTGCCAGCAGCCACAGACTAGCACCTGACAATGAGCAGTTCTTC	CASSHRLAPDNEQFF	few	TRBV14	TRBJ2-1	TRBD2
TGTGCTACCCAGGGCGGACAGGGAGAATGGTACACCGGGGAGCTGTTTTTT	CATQGGQGEWYTGELFF	.	TRBV25-1	TRBJ2-2	TRBD1
TGTGCCAGCAGGAAGGGGGACTCTCGCACAGATACGCAGTATTTT	CASRKGDSRTDTQYF	many	TRBV28	TRBJ2-3	.
TGTGCCAGCAGCCAAAAACAGGGGGCGTGGGACATTCAGTACTTC	CASSQKQGAWDIQYF	.	TRBV7-9	TRBJ2-4	TRBD1
TGCAGCGTTGACGGGGGGACTTATGGCTACACCTTC	CSVDGGTYGYTF	few	TRBV29-1	TRBJ1-2	.
TGTGCCAGCAGCTCCCGGGACGGACCATACGAGCAGTACTTC	CASSSRDGPYEQYF	few	TRBV7-3	TRBJ2-7	.
TGTGCCAGCAGACCACACGAAAATCAGCCCCAGCATTTT	CASRPHENQPQHF	.	TRBV28	TRBJ1-5	.
TGTGCCAGCAGCGTAGCTAACAGGGGGCAAGGAGGCTACACCTTC	CASSVANRGQGGYTF	.	TRBV9	TRBJ1-2	TRBD1
TGTGCCAGCATCTTAGCCCAGGGACCTTACAATGAGCAGTTCTTC	CASILAQGPYNEQFF	once	TRBV7-9	TRBJ2-1	.
TGTGCCAGCAGCTCCACAGGGGAGCCATACGAGCAGTACTTC	CASSSTGEPYEQYF	few	TRBV7-9	TRBJ2-7	TRBD1
TGTGCCAGCAGTTACTCCCCAACGCGAGGGGGGGTGGGAGAGACCCAGTACTTC	CASSYSPTRGGVGETQYF	.	TRBV6-5	TRBJ2-5	.
TGCAGTGCAACAAAACCGGGACACCGCTCTGGGGCCAACGTCCTGACTTTC	CSATKPGHRSGANVLTF	few	TRBV20-1	TRBJ2-6	.
TGTGCCAGCAGTCAGTGGGACAGGTTGAGAACTGAAGCTTTCTTT	CASSQWDRLRTEAFF	few	TRBV12-3/TRBV12-4	TRBJ1-1	TRBD1
TGTGCCAGCAGTTACTCCGGGAACTCCTACGAGCAGTACTTC	CASSYSGNSYEQYF	.	TRBV6-6	TRBJ2-7	.
TGTGCCAGCAGCAGCTCCTTACCGGCTAGTAATGAGCAGTTCTTC	CASSSSLPASNEQFF	.	TRBV7-9	TRBJ2-1	.
TGTGCCAGCAGTTCGCCCCTCAGGGGAGATACGCAGTATTTT	CASSSPLRGDTQYF	.	TRBV27	TRBJ2-3	.
TGTGCCAGCAGCTTAGAAAAGCGGGACGAGCAGTTCTTC	CASSLEKRDEQFF	many	TRBV7-2	TRBJ2-1	TRBD2